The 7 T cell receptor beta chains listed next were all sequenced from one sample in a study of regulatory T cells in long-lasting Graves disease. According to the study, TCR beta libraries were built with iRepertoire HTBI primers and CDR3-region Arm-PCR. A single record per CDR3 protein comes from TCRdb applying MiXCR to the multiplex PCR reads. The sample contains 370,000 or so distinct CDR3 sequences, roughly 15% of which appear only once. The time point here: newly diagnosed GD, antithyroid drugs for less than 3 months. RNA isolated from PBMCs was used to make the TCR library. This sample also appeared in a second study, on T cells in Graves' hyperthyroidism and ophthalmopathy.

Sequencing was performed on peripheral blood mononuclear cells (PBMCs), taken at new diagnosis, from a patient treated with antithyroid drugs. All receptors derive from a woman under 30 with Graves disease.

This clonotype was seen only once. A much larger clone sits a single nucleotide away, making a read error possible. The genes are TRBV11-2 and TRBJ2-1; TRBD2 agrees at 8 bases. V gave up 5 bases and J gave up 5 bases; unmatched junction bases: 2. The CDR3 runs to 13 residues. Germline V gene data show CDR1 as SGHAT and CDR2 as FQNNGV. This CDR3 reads CASSETSDNEQFF. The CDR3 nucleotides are TGTGCCAGCAGCGAGACTAGCGACAATGAGCAGTTCTTC. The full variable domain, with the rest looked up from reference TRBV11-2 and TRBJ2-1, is EAGVAQSPRYKIIEKRQSVAFWCNPISGHATLYWYQQILGQGPKLLIQFQNNGVVDDSQLPKDRFSAERLKGVDSTLKIQPAKLEDSAVYLCASSETSDNEQFFGPGTRLTVL.

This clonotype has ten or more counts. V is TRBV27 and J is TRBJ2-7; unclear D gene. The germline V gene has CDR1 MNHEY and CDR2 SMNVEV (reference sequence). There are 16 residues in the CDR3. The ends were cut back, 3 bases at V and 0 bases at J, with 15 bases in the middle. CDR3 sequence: CASSLASTASSYEQYF. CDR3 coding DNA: TGTGCCAGCAGTTTGGCTTCGACGGCGTCCTCCTACGAGCAGTACTTC.

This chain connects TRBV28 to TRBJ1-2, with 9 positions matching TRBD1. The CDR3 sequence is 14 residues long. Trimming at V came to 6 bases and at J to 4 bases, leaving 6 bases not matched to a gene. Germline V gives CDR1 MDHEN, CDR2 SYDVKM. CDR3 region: CASSTPTGGYGYTF. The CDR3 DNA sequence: TGTGCCAGCAGCACGCCGACAGGGGGCTATGGCTACACCTTC.

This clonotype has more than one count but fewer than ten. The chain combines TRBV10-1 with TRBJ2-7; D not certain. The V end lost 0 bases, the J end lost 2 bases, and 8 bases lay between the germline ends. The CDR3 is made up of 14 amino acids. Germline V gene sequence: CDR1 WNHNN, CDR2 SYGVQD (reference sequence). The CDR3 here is CASSESSVPYEQYF. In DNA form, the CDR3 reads TGCGCCAGCAGTGAGTCGAGCGTACCCTACGAGCAGTACTTC.

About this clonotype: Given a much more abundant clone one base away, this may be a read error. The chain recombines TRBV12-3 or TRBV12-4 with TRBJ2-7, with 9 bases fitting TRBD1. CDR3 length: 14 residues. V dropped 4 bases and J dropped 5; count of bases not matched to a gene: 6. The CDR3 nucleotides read TGTGCCAGCAGTTGGCTGGACAGGGGCGACGAGCAGTACTTC. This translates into CASSWLDRGDEQYF.

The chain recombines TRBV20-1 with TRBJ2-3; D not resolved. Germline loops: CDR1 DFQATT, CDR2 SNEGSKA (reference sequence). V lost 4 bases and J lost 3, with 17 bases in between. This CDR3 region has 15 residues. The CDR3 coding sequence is TGCAGTGCTATCCCCCTCCTGGAAATGACAGATACGCAGTATTTT. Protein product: CSAIPLLEMTDTQYF.

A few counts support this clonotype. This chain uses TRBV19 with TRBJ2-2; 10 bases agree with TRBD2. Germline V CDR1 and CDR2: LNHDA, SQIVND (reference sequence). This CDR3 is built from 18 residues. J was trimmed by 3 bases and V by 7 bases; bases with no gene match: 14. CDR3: CASKRASGRLLHTGELFF. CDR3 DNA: TGTGCCAGTAAGAGGGCTAGCGGGAGACTTTTACACACCGGGGAGCTGTTTTTT.